Listed here are 10 T cell receptor beta chains from one sample, sequenced in a study of CD8 T cells in Susac syndrome. Reverse transcription of roughly 0.5 to 1 ug RNA used random hexamers. TCRdb called the immunoSEQ multiplex PCR reads again in MiXCR, with one record for every CDR3 protein. The data show 330,000 or so distinct CDR3 sequences, approximately 85% seen once. The source material was CD8+ T cells from PBMCs. All receptors derive from a human donor with multiple sclerosis.

This clonotype showed up just a few times. The chain uses TRBV30 and TRBJ2-5; the D gene is possibly TRBD1 (6 bases). The V and J ends lost 2 bases and 5 bases respectively, with 18 bases between them. Germline values: CDR1 GTSNPN, CDR2 SVGIG (reference sequence). The CDR3 contains 15 residues. For the CDR3, the DNA is TGTGCCTGGAGTCTTACCGGGACATATTGGGAGACCCAGTACTTC. It translates to CAWSLTGTYWETQYF.

With respect to this clonotype: At one end, the junction sequence differs from germline, possibly due to a read error. The chain has TRBV7-9 and TRBJ1-2, with D tentatively TRBD1 (5 bases). Looked up from germline, CDR1 is SEHNR and CDR2 is FQNEAQ (reference sequence). The CDR3 covers 14 residues. The CDR3 loop is CASSLVQGGYGYAF. As DNA, the CDR3 is TGTGCCAGCAGCTTAGTGCAGGGAGGCTATGGCTACGCCTTC.

This chain links TRBV9 with TRBJ2-2; 9 nucleotides agree with TRBD2. The length of the CDR3 is 16 residues. Germline trimming cut 7 bases from V and 4 bases from J; bases unmatched to any gene: 11. Germline CDR1 SGDLS, CDR2 YYNGEE. CDR3 DNA sequence: TGTGCCAGCGGTCTCGCGGGAGGGGGGAGCACCGGGGAGCTGTTTTTT. This sequence encodes CASGLAGGGSTGELFF.

The rearrangement uses TRBV12-3 or TRBV12-4 and TRBJ1-2; D remains unclear. The CDR3 covers 16 residues. V shed 6 bases and J shed 0 bases, with 17 bases lying between them. The CDR3 loop is CASRSLAQMPNYGYTF. The DNA for the CDR3 is TGTGCCAGCAGATCCCTGGCGCAGATGCCTAACTATGGCTACACCTTC.

This chain uses TRBV28 with TRBJ1-2, with D perhaps TRBD1 (5 bases). This CDR3 comprises 16 residues. Trimming removed 4 bases from V and 1 base from J, with 16 bases in between. CDR1 and CDR2 from the germline V gene are MDHEN and SYDVKM. In DNA, the CDR3 is TGTGCCAGCAGTTCCCTGAGGCCAGGGAGTAACTATGGCTACACCTTC. Protein: CASSSLRPGSNYGYTF.

The rearrangement links TRBV12-3 or TRBV12-4 to TRBJ1-2, with D possibly TRBD1 on 6 matching bases. Trimming left V 7 bases short and J 5 bases short, with 17 bases between. CDR3 length equals 14 residues. CDR3 DNA sequence: TGTGCCAGCACCCTCTGGGGGGCCGGATATGGCTACACCTTC. It codes for CASTLWGAGYGYTF.

This clonotype showed up just once. J is TRBJ2-1 and V is TRBV5-4; 10 nucleotides agree with TRBD2. CDR1 and CDR2 from the germline V gene are SGHNT and YYREEE (reference sequence). This CDR3 is 16 amino acids long. V trimming: 0 bases; J trimming: 3 bases; junction bases outside the gene matches: 3. CDR3 in amino acids: CASSLELAGRYNEQFF. CDR3 nucleotide sequence: TGTGCCAGCAGCTTGGAACTAGCGGGGCGCTACAATGAGCAGTTCTTC.

V gene TRBV27 combines with J gene TRBJ2-5; D is possibly TRBD1 (6 bases). V was trimmed by 6 bases and J by 0 bases, leaving 20 bases between them. CDR1 and CDR2 from the germline V gene are MNHEY and SMNVEV (reference sequence). CDR3 length: 17 residues. The CDR3 coding sequence is TGTGCCAGCAGGACGAGGGACACCACCCGGTACCAAGAGACCCAGTACTTC. As protein: CASRTRDTTRYQETQYF.

The count of this clonotype is one. V gene TRBV19 combines with J gene TRBJ2-1, with 8 bases aligning to TRBD2. Germline trimming cut 7 bases from V and 4 bases from J; bases unmatched to any gene: 12. Germline CDR1 reads LNHDA; CDR2 reads SQIVND (reference sequence). The CDR3 has 16 amino acids. DNA of the CDR3: TGTGCCAGTACATCATCAGAACTAGCGGCTTACAATGAGCAGTTCTTC. Protein product: CASTSSELAAYNEQFF.

The chain joins TRBV6-5 to TRBJ1-1; unclear D gene. Looked up from germline, CDR1 is MNHEY and CDR2 is SVGAGI. V was cut by 5 bases and J by 1 base, with 14 bases left in between. This CDR3 is built from 15 residues. The DNA of the CDR3 is TGTGCCAGCAGTATGGAAGGACGGCAGAACACTGAAGCTTTCTTT. It yields the protein CASSMEGRQNTEAFF.